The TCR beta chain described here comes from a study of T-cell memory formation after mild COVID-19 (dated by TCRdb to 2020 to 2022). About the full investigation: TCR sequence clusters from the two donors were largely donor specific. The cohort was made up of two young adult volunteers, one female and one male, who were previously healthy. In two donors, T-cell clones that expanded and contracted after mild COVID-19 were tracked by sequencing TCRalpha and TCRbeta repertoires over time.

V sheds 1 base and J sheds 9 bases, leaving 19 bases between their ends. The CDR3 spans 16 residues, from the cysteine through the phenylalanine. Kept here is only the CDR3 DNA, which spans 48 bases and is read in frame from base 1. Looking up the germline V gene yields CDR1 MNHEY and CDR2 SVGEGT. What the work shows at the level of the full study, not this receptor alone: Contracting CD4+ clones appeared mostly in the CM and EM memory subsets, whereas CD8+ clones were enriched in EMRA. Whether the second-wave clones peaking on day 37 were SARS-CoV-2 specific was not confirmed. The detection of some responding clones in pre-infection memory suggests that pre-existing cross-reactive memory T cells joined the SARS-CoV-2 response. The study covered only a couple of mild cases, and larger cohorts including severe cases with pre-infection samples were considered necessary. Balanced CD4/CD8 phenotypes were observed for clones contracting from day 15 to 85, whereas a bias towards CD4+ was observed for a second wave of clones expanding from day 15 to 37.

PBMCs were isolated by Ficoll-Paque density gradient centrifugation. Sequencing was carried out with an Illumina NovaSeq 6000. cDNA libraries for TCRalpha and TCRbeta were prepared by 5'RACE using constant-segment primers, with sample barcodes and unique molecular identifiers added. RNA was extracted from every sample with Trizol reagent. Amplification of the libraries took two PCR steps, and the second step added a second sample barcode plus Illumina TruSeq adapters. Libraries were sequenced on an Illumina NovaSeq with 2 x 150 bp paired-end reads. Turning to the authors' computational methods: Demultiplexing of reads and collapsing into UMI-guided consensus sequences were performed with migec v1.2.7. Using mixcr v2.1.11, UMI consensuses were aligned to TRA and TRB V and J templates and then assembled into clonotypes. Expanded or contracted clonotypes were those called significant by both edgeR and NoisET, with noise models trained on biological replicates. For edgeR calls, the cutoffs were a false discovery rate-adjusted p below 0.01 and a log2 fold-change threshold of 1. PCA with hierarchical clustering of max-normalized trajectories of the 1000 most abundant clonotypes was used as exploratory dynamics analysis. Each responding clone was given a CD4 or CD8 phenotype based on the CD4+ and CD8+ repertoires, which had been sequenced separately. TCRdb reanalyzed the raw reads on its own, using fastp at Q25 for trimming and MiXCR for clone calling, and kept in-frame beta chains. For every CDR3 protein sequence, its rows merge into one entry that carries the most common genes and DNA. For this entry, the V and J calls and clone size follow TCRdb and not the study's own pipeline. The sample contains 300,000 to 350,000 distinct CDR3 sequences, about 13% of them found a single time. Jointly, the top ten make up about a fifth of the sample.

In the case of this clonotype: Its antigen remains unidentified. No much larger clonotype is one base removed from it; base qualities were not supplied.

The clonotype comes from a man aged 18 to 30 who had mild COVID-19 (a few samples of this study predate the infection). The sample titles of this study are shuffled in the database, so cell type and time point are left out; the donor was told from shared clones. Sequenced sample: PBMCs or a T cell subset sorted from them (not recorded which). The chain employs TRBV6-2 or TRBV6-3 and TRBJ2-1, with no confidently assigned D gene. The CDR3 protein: CASSYYHRTGIGEQFF. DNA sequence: TGTGCCAGCAGTTACTACCACCGGACCGGAATAGGTGAGCAGTTCTTC.